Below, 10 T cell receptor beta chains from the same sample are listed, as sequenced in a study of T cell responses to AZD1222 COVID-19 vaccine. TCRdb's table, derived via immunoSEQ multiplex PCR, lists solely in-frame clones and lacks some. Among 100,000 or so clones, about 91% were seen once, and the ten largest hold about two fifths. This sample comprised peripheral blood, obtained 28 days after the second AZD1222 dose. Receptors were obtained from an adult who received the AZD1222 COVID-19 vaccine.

CDR3 in DNA: TGTGCCTGGAGTGTAGTGGGGGGAAAGACCCAGTACTTC. Its protein product is CAWSVVGGKTQYF. V is TRBV30 and J is TRBJ2-5; a possible D gene is TRBD2 (6 bases). This CDR3 is built from 13 residues. Germline V gene lookup returns CDR1 GTSNPN and CDR2 SVGIG (reference sequence). V was shortened by 0 bases and J by 6 bases, with 11 bases between the two germline ends.

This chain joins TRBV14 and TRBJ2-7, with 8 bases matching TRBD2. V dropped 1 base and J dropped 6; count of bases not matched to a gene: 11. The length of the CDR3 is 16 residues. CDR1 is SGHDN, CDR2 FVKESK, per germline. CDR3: CASSQGVPGLAGEQYF. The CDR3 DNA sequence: TGTGCCAGCAGCCAAGGGGTTCCTGGACTAGCTGGCGAGCAGTACTTC.

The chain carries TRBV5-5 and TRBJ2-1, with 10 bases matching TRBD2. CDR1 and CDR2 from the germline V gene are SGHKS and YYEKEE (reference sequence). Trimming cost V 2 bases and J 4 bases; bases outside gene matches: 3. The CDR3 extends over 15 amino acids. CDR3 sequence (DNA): TGTGCCAGCAGCTTCGGACTAGCGGTTTACAATGAGCAGTTCTTC. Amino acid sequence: CASSFGLAVYNEQFF.

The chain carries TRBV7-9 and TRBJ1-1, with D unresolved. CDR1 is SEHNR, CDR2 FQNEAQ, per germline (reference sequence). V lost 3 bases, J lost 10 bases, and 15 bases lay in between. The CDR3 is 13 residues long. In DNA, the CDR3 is TGTGCCAGCAGCTTCGATGGAGGGAGTGGAGCTTTCTTT. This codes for CASSFDGGSGAFF.

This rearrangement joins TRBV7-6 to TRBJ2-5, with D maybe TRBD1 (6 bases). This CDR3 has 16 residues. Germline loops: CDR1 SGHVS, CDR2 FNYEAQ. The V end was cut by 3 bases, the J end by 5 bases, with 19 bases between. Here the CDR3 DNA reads TGTGCCAGCAGCTTTAATCTAGGGGGACCCACGGAGACCCAGTACTTC. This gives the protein CASSFNLGGPTETQYF.

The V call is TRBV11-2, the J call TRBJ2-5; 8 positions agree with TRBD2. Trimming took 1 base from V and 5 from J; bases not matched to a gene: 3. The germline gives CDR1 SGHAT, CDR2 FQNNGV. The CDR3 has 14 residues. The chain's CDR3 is CASSLGSGSETQYF. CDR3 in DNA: TGTGCCAGCAGCTTAGGGAGCGGGAGTGAGACCCAGTACTTC.

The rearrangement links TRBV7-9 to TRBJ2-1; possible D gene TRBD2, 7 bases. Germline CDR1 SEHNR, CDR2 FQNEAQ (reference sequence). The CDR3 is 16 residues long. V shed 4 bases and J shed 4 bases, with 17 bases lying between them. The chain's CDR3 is CASSSGGGGTYNEQFF. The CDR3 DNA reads TGTGCCAGCAGCTCCGGGGGAGGGGGGACGTACAATGAGCAGTTCTTC.

The CDR3: CASRPTGQLHGYTF. DNA of the CDR3: TGTGCCAGCAGACCCACCGGACAGCTCCATGGCTACACCTTC. The chain employs TRBV28 and TRBJ1-2; D possibly corresponds to TRBD1 (6 bases). V was pared by 6 bases and J by 6 bases, with 17 bases between. The germline CDR1 and CDR2 sequences are MDHEN and SYDVKM. The CDR3 length is 14 residues.

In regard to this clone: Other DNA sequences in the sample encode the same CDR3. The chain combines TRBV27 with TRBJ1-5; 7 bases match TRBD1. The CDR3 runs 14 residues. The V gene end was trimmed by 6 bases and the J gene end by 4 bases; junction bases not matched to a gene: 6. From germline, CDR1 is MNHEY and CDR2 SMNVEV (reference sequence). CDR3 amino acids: CASSRQGGNQPQHF. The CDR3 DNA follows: TGTGCCAGCAGCCGACAGGGTGGAAATCAGCCCCAGCATTTT.

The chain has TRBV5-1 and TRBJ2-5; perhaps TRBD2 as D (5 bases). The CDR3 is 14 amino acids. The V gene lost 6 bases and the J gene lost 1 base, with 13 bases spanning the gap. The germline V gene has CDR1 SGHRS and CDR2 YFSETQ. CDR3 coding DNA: TGCGCCAGCAAGTCCGGGGTGTCCCAAGAGACCCAGTACTTC. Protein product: CASKSGVSQETQYF.